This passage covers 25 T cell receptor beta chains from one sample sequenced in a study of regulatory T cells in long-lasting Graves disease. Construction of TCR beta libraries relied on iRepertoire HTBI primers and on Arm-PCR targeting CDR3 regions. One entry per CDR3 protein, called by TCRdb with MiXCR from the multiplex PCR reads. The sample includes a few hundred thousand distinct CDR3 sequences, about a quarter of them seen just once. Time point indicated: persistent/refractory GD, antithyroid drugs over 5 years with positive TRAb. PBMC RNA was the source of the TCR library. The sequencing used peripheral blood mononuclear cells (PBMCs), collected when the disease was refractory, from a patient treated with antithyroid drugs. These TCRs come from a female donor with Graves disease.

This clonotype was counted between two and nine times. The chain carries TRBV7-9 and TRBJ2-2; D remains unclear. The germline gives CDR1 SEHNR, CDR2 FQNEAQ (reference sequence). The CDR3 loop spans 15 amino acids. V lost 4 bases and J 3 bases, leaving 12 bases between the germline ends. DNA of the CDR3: TGTGCCAGCAGCTCCCCGGCAACACACACCGGGGAGCTGTTTTTT. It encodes CASSSPATHTGELFF. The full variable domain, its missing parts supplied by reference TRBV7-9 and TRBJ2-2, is DTGVSQNPRHKITKRGQNVTFRCDPISEHNRLYWYRQTLGQGPEFLTYFQNEAQLEKSRLLSDRFSAERPKGSFSTLEIQRTEQGDSAMYLCASSSPATHTGELFFGEGSRLTVL.

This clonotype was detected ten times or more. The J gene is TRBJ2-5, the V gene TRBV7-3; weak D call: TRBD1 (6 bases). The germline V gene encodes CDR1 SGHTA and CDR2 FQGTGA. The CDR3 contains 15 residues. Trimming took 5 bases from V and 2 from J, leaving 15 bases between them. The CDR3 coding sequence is TGTGCCAGCAGCATAGAAGGGACATCTCAAGAGACCCAGTACTTC. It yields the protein CASSIEGTSQETQYF.

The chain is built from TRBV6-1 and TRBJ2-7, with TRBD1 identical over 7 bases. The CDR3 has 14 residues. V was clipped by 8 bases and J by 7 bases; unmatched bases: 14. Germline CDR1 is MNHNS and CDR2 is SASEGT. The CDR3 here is CASQSTGISGEQYF. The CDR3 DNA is TGTGCCAGCCAATCGACAGGGATTAGTGGGGAGCAGTACTTC.

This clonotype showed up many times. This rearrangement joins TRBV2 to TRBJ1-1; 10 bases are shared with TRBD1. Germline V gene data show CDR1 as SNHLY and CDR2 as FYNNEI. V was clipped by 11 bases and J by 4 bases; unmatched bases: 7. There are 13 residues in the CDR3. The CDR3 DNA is TGTGCCCGATGGGACAGGGGCGCCACTGAAGCTTTCTTT. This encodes CARWDRGATEAFF.

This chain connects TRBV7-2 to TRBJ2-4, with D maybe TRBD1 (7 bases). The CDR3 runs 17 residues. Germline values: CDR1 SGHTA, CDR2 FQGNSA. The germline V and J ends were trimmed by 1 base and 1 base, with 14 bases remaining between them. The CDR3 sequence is CASSLEEGARAKNIQYF. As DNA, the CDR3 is TGTGCCAGCAGCTTAGAGGAGGGGGCCCGGGCCAAAAACATTCAGTACTTC. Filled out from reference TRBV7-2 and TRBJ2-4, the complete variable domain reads GAGVSQSPSNKVTEKGKDVELRCDPISGHTALYWYRQSLGQGLEFLIYFQGNSAPDKSGLPSDRFSAERTGGSVSTLTIQRTQQEDSAVYLCASSLEEGARAKNIQYFGAGTRLSVL.

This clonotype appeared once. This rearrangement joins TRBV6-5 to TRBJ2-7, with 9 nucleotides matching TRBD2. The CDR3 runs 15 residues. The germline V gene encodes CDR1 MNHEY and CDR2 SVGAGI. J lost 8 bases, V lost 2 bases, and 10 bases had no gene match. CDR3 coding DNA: TGTGCCAGCAGTTACGGGGCGGGAGGGCCTGTCAAGCAGTACTTC. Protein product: CASSYGAGGPVKQYF.

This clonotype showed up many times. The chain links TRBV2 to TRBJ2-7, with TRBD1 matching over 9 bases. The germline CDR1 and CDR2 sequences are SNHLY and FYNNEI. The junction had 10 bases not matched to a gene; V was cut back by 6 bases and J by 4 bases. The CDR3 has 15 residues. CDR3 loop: CASRSAGQGRYEQYF. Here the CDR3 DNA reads TGTGCCAGCAGATCCGCGGGACAGGGCAGGTACGAGCAGTACTTC.

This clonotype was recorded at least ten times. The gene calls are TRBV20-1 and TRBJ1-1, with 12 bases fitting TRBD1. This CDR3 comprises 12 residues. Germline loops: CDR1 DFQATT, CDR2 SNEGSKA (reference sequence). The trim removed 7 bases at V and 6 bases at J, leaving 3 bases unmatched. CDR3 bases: TGCAGTGGGGGACAGGGGGCTGCTGAAGCTTTCTTT. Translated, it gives CSGGQGAAEAFF.

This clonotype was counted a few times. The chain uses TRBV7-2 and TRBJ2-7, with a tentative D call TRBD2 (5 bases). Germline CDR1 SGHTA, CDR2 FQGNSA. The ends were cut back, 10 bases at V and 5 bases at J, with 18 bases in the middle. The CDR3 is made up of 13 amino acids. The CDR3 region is CATNRGGPNEQYF. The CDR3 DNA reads TGTGCCACTAATCGGGGTGGACCTAACGAGCAGTACTTC.

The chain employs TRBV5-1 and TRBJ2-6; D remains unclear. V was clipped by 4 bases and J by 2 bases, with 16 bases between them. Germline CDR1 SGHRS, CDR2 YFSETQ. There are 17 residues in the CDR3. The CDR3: CASSILTIGAGANVLTF. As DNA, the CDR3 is TGCGCCAGCAGCATACTGACCATTGGGGCTGGGGCCAACGTCCTGACTTTC.

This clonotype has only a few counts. The CDR3 coding sequence is TGTGCCTGGAGTCAGGGGCCGGGGGAGACCCAGTACTTC. Its translation is CAWSQGPGETQYF. The rearrangement joins TRBV30 to TRBJ2-5; D might be TRBD1 (6 bases). With 2 bases removed from V and 5 bases from J, the gap between germline ends came to 12 bases. Germline-derived CDR1 and CDR2 are GTSNPN and SVGIG (reference sequence). CDR3 size: 13 residues.

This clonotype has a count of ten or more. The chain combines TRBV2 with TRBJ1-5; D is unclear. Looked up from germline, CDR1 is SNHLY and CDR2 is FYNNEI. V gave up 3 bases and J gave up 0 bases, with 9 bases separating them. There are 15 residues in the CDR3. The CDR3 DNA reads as TGTGCCAGCAGTGAGGCCGGGAGTAGCAATCAGCCCCAGCATTTT. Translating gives CASSEAGSSNQPQHF.

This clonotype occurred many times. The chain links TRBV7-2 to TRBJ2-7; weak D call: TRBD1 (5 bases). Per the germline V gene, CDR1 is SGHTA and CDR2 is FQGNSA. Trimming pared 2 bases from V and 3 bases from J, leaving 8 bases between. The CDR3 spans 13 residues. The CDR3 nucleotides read TGTGCCAGCAGCTTAACAGGTGGCTACGAGCAGTACTTC. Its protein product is CASSLTGGYEQYF. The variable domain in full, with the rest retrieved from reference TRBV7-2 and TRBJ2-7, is GAGVSQSPSNKVTEKGKDVELRCDPISGHTALYWYRQSLGQGLEFLIYFQGNSAPDKSGLPSDRFSAERTGGSVSTLTIQRTQQEDSAVYLCASSLTGGYEQYFGPGTRLTVT.

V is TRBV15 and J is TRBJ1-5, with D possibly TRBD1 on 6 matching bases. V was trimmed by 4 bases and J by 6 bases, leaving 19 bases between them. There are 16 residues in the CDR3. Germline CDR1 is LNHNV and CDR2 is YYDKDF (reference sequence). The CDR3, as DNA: TGTGCCACCAGCACTACACCACAGGGTGGGTCTCAGCCCCAGCATTTT. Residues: CATSTTPQGGSQPQHF.

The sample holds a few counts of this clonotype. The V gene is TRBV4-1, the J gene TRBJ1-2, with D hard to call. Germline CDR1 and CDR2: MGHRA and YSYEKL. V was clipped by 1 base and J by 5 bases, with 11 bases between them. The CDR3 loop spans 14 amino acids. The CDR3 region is CASSQVPSTYGYTF. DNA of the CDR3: TGCGCCAGCAGCCAAGTTCCCTCTACATATGGCTACACCTTC.

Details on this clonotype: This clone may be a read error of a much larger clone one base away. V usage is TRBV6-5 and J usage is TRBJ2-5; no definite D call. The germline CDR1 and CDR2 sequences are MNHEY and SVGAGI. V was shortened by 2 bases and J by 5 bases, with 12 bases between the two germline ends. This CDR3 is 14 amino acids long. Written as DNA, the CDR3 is TGTGCCAGCAGTTACGTTTCCTCGGCGGAGACCCAGTACTTC. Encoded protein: CASSYVSSAETQYF.

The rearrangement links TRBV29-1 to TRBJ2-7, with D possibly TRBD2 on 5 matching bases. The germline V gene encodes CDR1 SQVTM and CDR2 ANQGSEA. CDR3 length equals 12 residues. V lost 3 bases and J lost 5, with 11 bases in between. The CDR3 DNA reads TGCAGCGTTGATGATGACTACCACGAGCAGTACTTC. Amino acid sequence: CSVDDDYHEQYF.

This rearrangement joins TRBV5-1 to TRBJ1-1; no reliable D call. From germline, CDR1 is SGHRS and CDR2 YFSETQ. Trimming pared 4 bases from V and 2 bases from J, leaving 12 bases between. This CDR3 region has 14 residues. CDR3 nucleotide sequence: TGCGCCAGCAGCCCGTGGACCATCAACACTGAAGCTTTCTTT. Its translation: CASSPWTINTEAFF.

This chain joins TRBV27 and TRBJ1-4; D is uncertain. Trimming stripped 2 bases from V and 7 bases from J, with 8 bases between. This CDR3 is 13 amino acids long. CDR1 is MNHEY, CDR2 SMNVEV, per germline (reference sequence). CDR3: CASSLARFEKLFF. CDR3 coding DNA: TGTGCCAGCAGTTTAGCCAGGTTTGAAAAACTGTTTTTT.

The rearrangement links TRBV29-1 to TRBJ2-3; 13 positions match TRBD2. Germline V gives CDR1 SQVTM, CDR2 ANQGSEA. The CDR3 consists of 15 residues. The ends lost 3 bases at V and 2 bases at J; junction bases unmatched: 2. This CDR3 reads CSVDTSGRVTDTQYF. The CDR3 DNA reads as TGCAGCGTTGATACTAGCGGGAGGGTCACAGATACGCAGTATTTT.

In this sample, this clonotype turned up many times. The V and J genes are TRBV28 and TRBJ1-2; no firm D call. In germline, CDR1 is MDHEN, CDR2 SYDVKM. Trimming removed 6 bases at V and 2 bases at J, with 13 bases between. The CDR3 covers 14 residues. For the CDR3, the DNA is TGTGCCAGCAGCCAAACGGCGGGGAACTATGGCTACACCTTC. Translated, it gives CASSQTAGNYGYTF.

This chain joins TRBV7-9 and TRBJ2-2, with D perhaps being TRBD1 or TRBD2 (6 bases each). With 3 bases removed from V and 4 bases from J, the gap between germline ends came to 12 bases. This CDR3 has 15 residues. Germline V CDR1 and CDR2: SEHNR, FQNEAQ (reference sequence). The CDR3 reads CASSFSGARTGELFF. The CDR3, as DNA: TGTGCCAGCAGCTTCTCGGGGGCGCGCACCGGGGAGCTGTTTTTT. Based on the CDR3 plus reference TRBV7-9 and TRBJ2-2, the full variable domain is DTGVSQNPRHKITKRGQNVTFRCDPISEHNRLYWYRQTLGQGPEFLTYFQNEAQLEKSRLLSDRFSAERPKGSFSTLEIQRTEQGDSAMYLCASSFSGARTGELFFGEGSRLTVL.

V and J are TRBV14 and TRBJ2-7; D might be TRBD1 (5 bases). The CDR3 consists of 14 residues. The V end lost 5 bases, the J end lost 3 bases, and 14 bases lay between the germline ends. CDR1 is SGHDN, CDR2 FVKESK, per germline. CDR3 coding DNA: TGTGCCAGCAGCACCCAGGGTGTCCACTACGAGCAGTACTTC. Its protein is CASSTQGVHYEQYF.

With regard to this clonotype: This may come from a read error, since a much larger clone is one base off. The CDR3 reads CASIEDYSYEQYF. The CDR3, as DNA: TGTGCCAGCATCGAGGACTATTCCTACGAGCAGTACTTC. V usage is TRBV28 and J usage is TRBJ2-7, with TRBD2 as a possible D gene (6 bases). V was clipped by 7 bases and J by 1 base, with 11 bases between them. The CDR3 has 13 amino acids. CDR1 is MDHEN and CDR2 is SYDVKM in the germline V gene.

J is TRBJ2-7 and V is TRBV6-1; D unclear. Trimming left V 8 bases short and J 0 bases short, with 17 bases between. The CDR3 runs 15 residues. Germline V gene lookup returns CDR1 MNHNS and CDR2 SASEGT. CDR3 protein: CASPALGCISYEQYF. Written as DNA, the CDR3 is TGTGCCAGCCCGGCGTTGGGGTGTATCTCCTACGAGCAGTACTTC.